The sample holds one count of the clone carrying this T cell receptor beta chain. Its specificity is not known. The study ran its PCR with 60 Vbeta and 13 Jbeta primers. The data were produced by immunoSEQ multiplex PCR, yet TCRdb's version contains in-frame clones alone and is incomplete. This sample has some 130,000 clones; 55% to 75% occur once, and the top ten carry 1.6%. The CDR3 sequence is 13 residues long. CDR1 and CDR2 from the germline V gene are GTSNPN and SVGIG (reference sequence). The sample comes from a study of cytomegalovirus exposure and HLA in healthy donors. Study results and caveats: After further analysis at a later stage, under 20,000 TCR beta sequences were associated with HLA alleles at 0.05 false discovery rate. In a later analysis, HLA-associated TCR beta chains were more clonally expanded than equally common others.

The sample was PBMCs. The sequence was collected from a young man in good health and CMV-seropositive. The rearrangement joins TRBV30 to TRBJ2-7, with 7 bases that match TRBD1. CDR3 sequence: CAMEGGRGYEQYF. The DNA of the CDR3 is TGTGCAATGGAAGGGGGCAGAGGCTACGAGCAGTACTTC.